These T cell receptor beta chains were read from a single sample in a study of Graves' ophthalmopathy and Graves' hyperthyroidism. TCRdb re-derived calls from the multiplex PCR reads in MiXCR, one entry per CDR3 protein. This table has about 640,000 distinct CDR3 sequences, approximately 39% appearing once. The sample was peripheral blood. All receptors come from an adult man with Graves' ophthalmopathy. The CDR3 runs from the conserved cysteine through the conserved F or W. The D gene is left open where the match is weak. Clone size is stated in some rows and not others, as once, few, many or a class when expanded.

>TRBV12-5|-|TRBJ1-1|many
CASGLVRGTNTEAFF
TGTGCTAGTGGTTTGGTACGGGGCACCAACACTGAAGCTTTCTTT
>TRBV6-6|-|TRBJ1-1|few
CASSYSTTLNTEAFF
TGTGCCAGCAGTTACTCGACAACCCTGAACACTGAAGCTTTCTTT
>TRBV29-1|-|TRBJ1-2|-
CSVGRDGYTF
TGCAGCGTTGGAAGGGATGGCTACACCTTC
>TRBV25-1|TRBD1|TRBJ1-3|-
CASSAVPGQRNTIYF
TGTGCCAGCAGTGCCGTCCCGGGACAGCGAAACACCATATATTTT
>TRBV7-9|TRBD2|TRBJ2-5|many
CASRSSGVQETQYF
TGTGCCAGCAGATCTAGCGGGGTACAAGAGACCCAGTACTTC
>TRBV4-1|TRBD1|TRBJ1-2|many
CASSRDRDTFYGYTF
TGCGCCAGCAGCAGAGACAGGGACACCTTCTATGGCTACACCTTC
>TRBV7-9|-|TRBJ1-4|-
CASCWQDSDGKLFF
TGTGCCAGCTGCTGGCAGGACAGCGACGGAAAACTGTTTTTT
>TRBV5-1|TRBD2|TRBJ2-7|-
CASSLRGGSGYEQYF
TGCGCCAGCAGCTTGCGGGGCGGGAGTGGTTACGAGCAGTACTTC
>TRBV2|TRBD1|TRBJ1-4|-
CASSYSYTGDGKLFF
TGTGCCAGCAGTTACTCCTATACAGGGGATGGAAAACTGTTTTTT
>TRBV10-3|TRBD1|TRBJ1-5|-
CAVTQGALGQPQHF
TGTGCCGTTACACAGGGGGCGTTGGGTCAGCCCCAGCATTTT
>TRBV19|TRBD1|TRBJ2-5|-
CASSTTGQGDQETQYF
TGTGCCAGTAGTACCACAGGACAGGGGGACCAAGAGACCCAGTACTTC
>TRBV19|-|TRBJ1-2|many
CASNIGNAGNYGYTF
TGTGCCAGTAATATCGGGAACGCGGGTAACTATGGCTACACCTTC
>TRBV5-5|TRBD1|TRBJ2-5|many
CASSSWAGGRETQYF
TGTGCCAGCAGCTCCTGGGCAGGGGGCAGAGAGACCCAGTACTTC
>TRBV12-3/TRBV12-4|-|TRBJ1-4|many
CASSSSGTPEKLFF
TGTGCCAGCAGTTCCTCCGGGACACCCGAAAAACTGTTTTTT
>TRBV11-2|-|TRBJ1-1|many
CASSYVYTEAFF
TGTGCCTCGTCTTACGTTTACACTGAAGCTTTCTTT